This T cell receptor beta chain was observed in a study of T-cell memory formation after mild COVID-19. Germline V gene data show CDR1 as MNHEY and CDR2 as SMNVEV (reference sequence). The CDR3 has 15 residues. Trimming left V 0 bases short and J 4 bases short, with 11 bases between. Constant-segment primers were used for 5'RACE, and the resulting TCR alpha and TCR beta cDNA libraries carried sample barcodes and UMIs. TCRdb reprocessed the 5' RACE reads with MiXCR, giving one entry per CDR3 protein. The sample lists 150,000 or so distinct CDR3 sequences, 20% to 25% occurring once. This clonotype has just a few counts.

The sample comprised PBMCs or a T cell subset sorted from them (not recorded which). The chain has TRBV27 and TRBJ2-3; D is tentatively TRBD1 or TRBD2 (6 bases each). This TCR came from an adult woman who had mild COVID-19 (a few samples of this study predate the infection). Cell type and time point are not known. Here the CDR3 DNA reads TGTGCCAGCAGTTTATCTGGGGGGCTCTCAGATACGCAGTATTTT. Translated, it gives CASSLSGGLSDTQYF.